This TCR beta chain was profiled in a study of early T cells in non-severe SARS-CoV-2 infection. TCRdb ran MiXCR on the 5' RACE reads and lists one entry per CDR3 protein. The data contain 70,000 to 90,000 distinct CDR3 sequences, roughly 15% of them singletons. There are 13 residues in the CDR3. Trimming removed 1 base from V and 3 bases from J, with 6 bases in between. The sequenced material came from whole blood. V gene TRBV12-3 or TRBV12-4 combines with J gene TRBJ1-1, with TRBD1 as a possible D gene (5 bases). The TCR was taken from an adult who was a healthcare worker with PCR-confirmed SARS-CoV-2 infection or an uninfected control (not recorded which). CDR3 DNA sequence: TGTGCCAGCAGTTTAGTGGGGGACACTGAAGCTTTCTTT. Translating gives CASSLVGDTEAFF.